Given below is one TCR beta chain in context. As yet, its antigen is unknown. The germline V gene encodes CDR1 GTSNPN and CDR2 SVGIG (reference sequence). This CDR3 comprises 14 residues. The germline V and J ends were trimmed by 1 base and 8 bases, with 17 bases remaining between them. Donors counted as nominally healthy when sampled, yet unrecorded immune exposures were likely. The PCR made use of 60 Vbeta and 13 Jbeta primers. Profiling relied on immunoSEQ multiplex PCR, and the TCRdb table lists in-frame clones only, not all of them. The sample includes 200,000 or so clones, roughly 80% seen only once; the top ten take about 0.26%. The sample is drawn from a study of cytomegalovirus exposure and HLA in healthy donors. The study, taken as a whole, reports: After further analysis at a later stage, 17,000 or so TCR beta sequences were associated with HLA alleles at 0.05 false discovery rate.

The TCR comes from a boy aged 5 to 17 in good health and CMV-seronegative. The chain is built from TRBV30 and TRBJ1-2; TRBD1 might be the D (6 bases). Sequenced sample: PBMCs. CDR3 sequence: CAWSGPGRGQGYTF. The CDR3 DNA sequence: TGTGCCTGGAGTGGACCGGGGCGGGGGCAAGGCTACACCTTC.